The clone carrying this T cell receptor beta chain has just a few counts. Germline values: CDR1 KGHDR, CDR2 SFDVKD. The CDR3 totals 17 residues. V dropped 2 bases and J dropped 4 bases, with 18 bases sitting between them. This record comes from a study of T-cell memory formation after mild COVID-19. TCRdb re-analysed the 5' RACE reads in MiXCR, keeping a single row per CDR3 protein. The data hold roughly 560,000 distinct CDR3 sequences, with just over 20% observed a single time. The source of this sequence is an adult woman who had mild COVID-19 (a few samples of this study predate the infection). Cell type and time point are not known. Sequencing input: PBMCs or a T cell subset sorted from them (not recorded which). The V call is TRBV24-1, the J call TRBJ2-3; weak D call: TRBD1 (6 bases). CDR3 in amino acids: CATSDWTASFRADTQYF. CDR3 nucleotide sequence: TGTGCCACCAGTGATTGGACAGCTAGCTTCAGAGCAGATACGCAGTATTTT.